One and the same sample provided the 25 T cell receptor beta chains below, sequenced in a study of CD8+ T cells in alopecia areata. The treatment here: oral pan-JAK inhibitor, 5-10 mg twice daily. Extracted RNA was reverse transcribed into cDNA, the sequencing template. Only in-frame clones appear in the TCRdb table, and some are missing; sequencing was by immunoSEQ multiplex PCR. The sample has some 180,000 clones, about 48% seen once. Sequencing was performed on CD8+ T cells sorted from blood, taken at week 24, from a patient treated with tofacitinib. The receptors stem from a human donor with alopecia areata.

This clone was counted only a few times. The V gene is TRBV7-9, the J gene TRBJ2-6; D gene uncertain. V lost 5 bases and J lost 1, with 6 bases in between. Germline assignment: CDR1 SEHNR and CDR2 FQNEAQ (reference sequence). The CDR3 runs 14 residues. The CDR3 protein is CASSDLSGANVLTF. The CDR3 region has the DNA TGTGCCAGCAGCGACCTATCTGGGGCCAACGTCCTGACTTTC.

This rearrangement joins TRBV30 to TRBJ1-1; D ambiguous. Germline V gene lookup returns CDR1 GTSNPN and CDR2 SVGIG (reference sequence). V lost 3 bases and J 3 bases, leaving 11 bases between the germline ends. There are 13 residues in the CDR3. The CDR3: CAWRRLGDTEAFF. CDR3 bases: TGTGCCTGGAGAAGGCTCGGGGACACTGAAGCTTTCTTT.

The V call is TRBV15, the J call TRBJ1-2; D possibly corresponds to TRBD1 (5 bases). Trimming took 1 base from V and 6 from J, leaving 9 bases between them. Germline CDR1 reads LNHNV; CDR2 reads YYDKDF (reference sequence). This CDR3 has 13 amino acids. CDR3 protein: CATSRAPTDGYTF. Here the CDR3 DNA reads TGTGCCACCAGCAGAGCTCCGACAGATGGCTACACCTTC.

This clone was found once. The chain couples TRBV11-3 to TRBJ2-7; D not certain. The CDR3 contains 13 residues. Germline loops: CDR1 SGHNT, CDR2 YENEEA. Trimming cost V 2 bases and J 2 bases, with 7 bases left between them. This chain's CDR3 is CASSLPPAYEQYF. As DNA, the CDR3 is TGTGCCAGCAGCTTACCCCCAGCCTACGAGCAGTACTTC. The entire variable domain, with the rest obtained from reference TRBV11-3 and TRBJ2-7, is as follows: EAGVVQSPRYKIIEKKQPVAFWCNPISGHNTLYWYLQNLGQGPELLIRYENEEAVDDSQLPKDRFSAERLKGVDSTLKIQPAELGDSAVYLCASSLPPAYEQYFGPGTRLTVT.

This clone appeared a few times. The same CDR3 can be traced to other DNA sequences in this sample. This chain links TRBV13 with TRBJ2-7, with D unclear. Trimming cost V 2 bases and J 4 bases, with 6 bases left between them. The CDR3 covers 12 residues. Looked up from germline, CDR1 is PRHDT and CDR2 is FYEKMQ (reference sequence). The CDR3 loop is CASSLSGYEQYF. CDR3 DNA: TGTGCCAGCAGCTTATCTGGTTACGAGCAGTACTTC. Based on the CDR3 plus reference TRBV13 and TRBJ2-7, the full variable domain is AAGVIQSPRHLIKEKRETATLKCYPIPRHDTVYWYQQGPGQDPQFLISFYEKMQSDKGSIPDRFSAQQFSDYHSELNMSSLELGDSALYFCASSLSGYEQYFGPGTRLTVT.

This chain connects TRBV14 to TRBJ2-1; a weak D match, TRBD2 (7 bases). The length of the CDR3 is 15 residues. Trimming shortened V by 2 bases and J by 6 bases, and 14 bases separated the two germline ends. CDR1 and CDR2 from the germline V gene are SGHDN and FVKESK. The CDR3 coding sequence is TGTGCCAGCAGCCAACGTGGGGGGGCCATCAATGAGCAGTTCTTC. It is translated as CASSQRGGAINEQFF.

The chain is built from TRBV5-1 and TRBJ1-1; no clear D. V shed 3 bases and J shed 5 bases, with 11 bases lying between them. The CDR3 is 13 amino acids. Germline-derived CDR1 and CDR2 are SGHRS and YFSETQ. The CDR3 is CASSSGEGTEAFF. Written as DNA, the CDR3 is TGCGCCAGCAGCTCGGGAGAAGGGACTGAAGCTTTCTTT.

The chain couples TRBV14 to TRBJ2-5, with D possibly TRBD1 on 5 matching bases. This CDR3 spans 15 amino acids. V lost 1 base and J lost 3, with 12 bases in between. The germline CDR1 and CDR2 sequences are SGHDN and FVKESK. CDR3 in amino acids: CASSQAPPTEETQYF. Written as DNA, the CDR3 is TGTGCCAGCAGCCAAGCGCCCCCGACAGAAGAGACCCAGTACTTC.

This clone showed up just a few times. This sequence joins TRBV7-9 and TRBJ1-5, with 10 bases fitting TRBD1. Germline assignment: CDR1 SEHNR and CDR2 FQNEAQ (reference sequence). CDR3 size: 17 residues. The trim removed 1 base at V and 0 bases at J, leaving 3 bases unmatched. The CDR3 here is CASSLGTGGYSNQPQHF. In nucleotides, the CDR3 is TGTGCCAGCAGCTTAGGGACAGGGGGTTATAGCAATCAGCCCCAGCATTTT.

This clone showed up just once. The V gene is TRBV9, the J gene TRBJ1-2; D call uncertain. Looked up from germline, CDR1 is SGDLS and CDR2 is YYNGEE. Trimming cost V 0 bases and J 0 bases, with 9 bases left between them. The CDR3 contains 15 residues. CDR3 sequence reads: CASSVVDTSNYGYTF. Here the CDR3 DNA reads TGTGCCAGCAGCGTAGTAGACACCTCTAACTATGGCTACACCTTC.

The chain uses TRBV6-5 and TRBJ1-2, with TRBD1 as a possible D gene (5 bases). This CDR3 has 13 amino acids. The germline gives CDR1 MNHEY, CDR2 SVGAGI. V was trimmed by 2 bases and J by 11 bases, leaving 15 bases between them. The CDR3 here is CASSYTRAGFYTF. CDR3 in DNA: TGTGCCAGCAGTTACACCAGGGCGGGATTTTACACCTTC.

The V and J genes are TRBV27 and TRBJ2-7; 10 bases fit TRBD1. V lost 4 bases and J lost 6; bases outside the gene matches: 6. Germline assignment: CDR1 MNHEY and CDR2 SMNVEV (reference sequence). The CDR3 runs 14 residues. The CDR3 is CASSSTGGMGEQYF. CDR3 in DNA: TGTGCCAGCAGTTCGACAGGGGGCATGGGCGAGCAGTACTTC.

Only a few counts were recorded for this clone. This chain joins TRBV10-3 and TRBJ2-1; D not resolved. V lost 4 bases, J lost 8 bases, and 6 bases lay in between. The length of the CDR3 is 11 residues. The germline CDR1 and CDR2 sequences are ENHRY and SYGVKD. CDR3 in DNA: TGTGCCATCAGTGGTGGCTATGAGCAGTTCTTC. Its protein product is CAISGGYEQFF.

This chain connects TRBV6-5 to TRBJ2-3; TRBD2 agrees at 8 bases. Germline-derived CDR1 and CDR2 are MNHEY and SVGAGI. V was pared by 0 bases and J by 1 base, with 3 bases of the junction left unmatched. The CDR3 is 16 amino acids. In nucleotides, the CDR3 is TGTGCCAGCAGTTACTCGACTAGCGCTGGCACAGATACGCAGTATTTT. Its translation is CASSYSTSAGTDTQYF.

J is TRBJ1-2 and V is TRBV6-5, with D possibly TRBD1 on 5 matching bases. Germline V gene lookup returns CDR1 MNHEY and CDR2 SVGAGI. The CDR3 loop spans 13 amino acids. Trimming cost V 0 bases and J 8 bases, with 10 bases left between them. In nucleotides, the CDR3 is TGTGCCAGCAGTTACTCCGGGGCTGGAGGCTACACCTTC. Translation gives CASSYSGAGGYTF.

The rearrangement uses TRBV4-3 and TRBJ1-1; a possible D gene is TRBD1 (6 bases). The CDR3 length is 15 residues. The germline V gene has CDR1 LGHNA and CDR2 YSLEER. The V gene lost 0 bases and the J gene lost 3 bases, with 11 bases spanning the gap. DNA of the CDR3: TGCGCCAGCAGCCAAGACAGGGGATCGGACACTGAAGCTTTCTTT. Protein: CASSQDRGSDTEAFF.

The chain recombines TRBV5-1 with TRBJ2-1; 8 bases map to TRBD2. Germline CDR1 SGHRS, CDR2 YFSETQ. The CDR3 is 18 amino acids. With V trimmed by 4 bases and J by 2 bases, 14 bases remained unmatched. CDR3 amino acids: CASSVKPGLVTPYNEQFF. CDR3 nucleotide sequence: TGCGCCAGCAGCGTGAAACCGGGACTAGTGACCCCCTACAATGAGCAGTTCTTC.

The chain employs TRBV2 and TRBJ1-1; D gene ambiguous. Deletions cut 10 bases from V and 4 bases from J, with 7 bases between. This CDR3 is built from 10 residues. Germline-derived CDR1 and CDR2 are SNHLY and FYNNEI. CDR3: CATQTTEAFF. The CDR3 region has the DNA TGTGCCACTCAAACCACTGAAGCTTTCTTT.

The chain uses TRBV23-1 and TRBJ1-6, with 9 nucleotides matching TRBD1. TRBV23-1 has ORF status, its function being uncertain. The junction had 18 bases not matched to a gene; V was cut back by 3 bases and J by 9 bases. The CDR3 has 19 amino acids. The CDR3 reads CASSQTDRDRDIWGSPLHF. Written as DNA, the CDR3 is TGCGCCAGCAGTCAGACTGACCGGGACAGGGATATATGGGGTTCACCCCTCCACTTT.

This sequence joins TRBV2 and TRBJ1-2; D remains ambiguous. From germline, CDR1 is SNHLY and CDR2 FYNNEI. V dropped 7 bases and J dropped 5 bases, with 14 bases sitting between them. This CDR3 comprises 13 residues. The CDR3 sequence is CASMGKDLYGYTF. Written as DNA, the CDR3 is TGTGCCAGCATGGGCAAGGACCTATATGGCTACACCTTC.

The rearrangement uses TRBV25-1 and TRBJ2-1, with 9 bases identical to TRBD2. Germline lookup yields CDR1 MGHDK and CDR2 SYGVNS. The junction had 11 bases not matched to a gene; V was cut back by 2 bases and J by 6 bases. The CDR3 totals 17 residues. DNA for the CDR3: TGTGCCAGCAGTGAAAGCCCCGGGACTAGCACCAGCAATGAGCAGTTCTTC. Residues: CASSESPGTSTSNEQFF.

The V call is TRBV6-1, the J call TRBJ2-5; no clear D. The CDR3 runs 15 residues. Germline CDR1 reads MNHNS; CDR2 reads SASEGT. Trimming removed 1 base from V and 5 bases from J, with 14 bases in between. CDR3 sequence (DNA): TGTGCCAGCAGTGAAGAGGGCAGAGGCGGCGAGACCCAGTACTTC. Amino acids: CASSEEGRGGETQYF.

V and J are TRBV15 and TRBJ1-5; D gene ambiguous. Per the germline V gene, CDR1 is LNHNV and CDR2 is YYDKDF (reference sequence). V was clipped by 6 bases and J by 4 bases, with 10 bases between them. This CDR3 region has 13 residues. The CDR3 nucleotides are TGTGCCACCAGTCTAAGCCGAAATCAGCCCCAGCATTTT. It translates to CATSLSRNQPQHF. The complete variable domain, with remaining parts taken from reference TRBV15 and TRBJ1-5, reads DAMVIQNPRYQVTQFGKPVTLSCSQTLNHNVMYWYQQKSSQAPKLLFHYYDKDFNNEADTPDNFQSRRPNTSFCFLDIRSPGLGDTAMYLCATSLSRNQPQHFGDGTRLSIL.

The rearrangement uses TRBV19 and TRBJ1-2; 7 nucleotides agree with TRBD1. The germline CDR1 and CDR2 sequences are LNHDA and SQIVND (reference sequence). This CDR3 contains 14 residues. Trimming took 3 bases from V and 2 from J; bases not matched to a gene: 3. The CDR3 is CASSIGTVNYGYTF. The CDR3 DNA reads as TGTGCCAGTAGTATCGGGACAGTGAACTATGGCTACACCTTC. The full variable domain, in which reference TRBV19 and TRBJ1-2 provide the parts outside the CDR3, is DGGITQSPKYLFRKEGQNVTLSCEQNLNHDAMYWYRQDPGQGLRLIYYSQIVNDFQKGDIAEGYSVSREKKESFPLTVTSAQKNPTAFYLCASSIGTVNYGYTFGSGTRLTVV.

This clone appeared a few times. The DNA of the CDR3 is TGCAGCGTTGAAGAAACAGGGGCCCCCGGCTACACCTTC. This codes for CSVEETGAPGYTF. The chain recombines TRBV29-1 with TRBJ1-2, with TRBD1 matching 7 bases. The germline gives CDR1 SQVTM, CDR2 ANQGSEA. The V and J ends lost 0 bases and 8 bases, in that order; junction bases with no gene match: 6. The CDR3 length is 13 residues.